Listed below are T cell receptor beta chains from one sample, sequenced in a study of blood T cell repertoires in COVID-19. Profiling relied on immunoSEQ multiplex PCR, and the TCRdb table lists in-frame clones only, not all of them. The data show about 190,000 clones, roughly 86% seen once. Sequencing was done on a sample of PBMCs or T cells enriched from blood (not recorded which). Receptor source: a man in his forties with acute COVID-19. The CDR3 runs from the conserved cysteine through the conserved F or W. A D gene is named only where the DNA matches it firmly. Part of the rows lack a size; the others show once, few, many or a class for expanded clones.

cdr3_length	clone_size	d_call	v_call	j_call	cdr3_nt	cdr3_aa
13	NA	TRBD1	TRBV30	TRBJ1-6	TGTGCCTGGACCCGACAGGGGAGATCACCCCTCCACTTT	CAWTRQGRSPLHF
17	NA	NA	TRBV7-9	TRBJ1-6	TGTGCCAGCAGCTTGGGCGGGTCGAGCTCCTATAATTCACCCCTCCACTTT	CASSLGGSSSYNSPLHF
14	NA	NA	TRBV5-1	TRBJ2-7	TGCGCCAGCAGCTCGTCTCCGGGTTTCTACGAGCAGTACTTC	CASSSSPGFYEQYF
16	NA	NA	TRBV5-4	TRBJ2-2	TGTGCCAGCAGCTTGGATCCGGGGACGAACACCGGGGAGCTGTTTTTT	CASSLDPGTNTGELFF
17	NA	NA	TRBV7-9	TRBJ1-3	TGTGCCAGCAGCACAGGGACCCAATTGAACTCTGGGAACACCATATATTTT	CASSTGTQLNSGNTIYF
16	NA	TRBD2	TRBV28	TRBJ2-3	TGTGCCAGCAGTTTGGGGCTAGCGGGAATGTCAGATACGCAGTATTTT	CASSLGLAGMSDTQYF
14	NA	TRBD2	TRBV24-1	TRBJ2-3	TGTGCCACGGAACCCGCGGGAGAGGTTGATACGCAGTATTTT	CATEPAGEVDTQYF
10	NA	NA	TRBV30	TRBJ1-1	TGTGCCTGGAGTAGAGTTGAAGCTTTCTTT	CAWSRVEAFF
13	NA	NA	TRBV10-3	TRBJ1-1	TGTGCCATCAGTGAGGGAGACAGGCCACGAGCTTTCTTT	CAISEGDRPRAFF
15	NA	NA	TRBV29-1	TRBJ1-2	TGCAGCGTTGGGCGTCCGGGAGGGCTTGACTATGGCTACACCTTC	CSVGRPGGLDYGYTF
11	NA	NA	TRBV19	TRBJ1-4	TGTGCCAGTAGACGAGGCGAAAAACTGTTTTTT	CASRRGEKLFF
14	NA	NA	TRBV7-2	TRBJ1-1	TGTGCCAGCAGTCACGGGGGAGAGGGCACTGAAGCTTTCTTT	CASSHGGEGTEAFF
14	NA	NA	TRBV19	TRBJ2-2	TGTGCCAGTAGACAGCAGTCAAACACCGGGGAGCTGTTTTTT	CASRQQSNTGELFF
16	NA	TRBD2	TRBV18	TRBJ2-7	TGTGCCAGCTCACCTGGACTAGCGGGAGGGATTTACGAGCAGTACTTC	CASSPGLAGGIYEQYF
15	NA	TRBD2	TRBV11-3	TRBJ2-1	TGTGCCAGCAGCTTAGGTACTAGCGGGAAAAATGAGCAGTTCTTC	CASSLGTSGKNEQFF
15	NA	NA	TRBV11-2	TRBJ2-4	TGTGCCAGCAGCTTAGAGGGGGCTGGGGGAAACATTCAGTACTTC	CASSLEGAGGNIQYF
15	NA	TRBD2	TRBV11-2	TRBJ2-3	TGTGCCAGCAGCTTAACGGCGGGAGTCATAAATACGCAGTATTTT	CASSLTAGVINTQYF
13	NA	NA	TRBV28	TRBJ2-7	TGTGCCAGCAGCCCCCCAGTTCCCTCCGAGCAGTACTTC	CASSPPVPSEQYF
13	NA	NA	TRBV14	TRBJ2-7	TGTGCCAGCAGCCGACAGACCAGCTACGAGCAGTACTTC	CASSRQTSYEQYF
18	once	NA	TRBV30	TRBJ1-1	TGTGCCTGGAGTGTTAAATATGGGGTCGGCGGGGGGAACACTGAAGCTTTCTTT	CAWSVKYGVGGGNTEAFF
16	NA	TRBD2	TRBV7-9	TRBJ2-7	TGTGCCAGCAGCCTCACAGGGCTAGCGGGATCCTACGAGCAGTACTTC	CASSLTGLAGSYEQYF
12	few	NA	TRBV7-9	TRBJ2-6	TGTGCCAGCCCACAGGCCACGAACGTCCTGACTTTC	CASPQATNVLTF
17	NA	NA	TRBV7-9	TRBJ2-1	TGTGCCAGCAGCACCTCGGGTCGGGTGAGCTCCTACAATGAGCAGTTCTTC	CASSTSGRVSSYNEQFF
16	NA	TRBD1	TRBV5-1	TRBJ2-3	TGCGCCAGCAGCTTGGGAGGGGGCGCAAGAGCAGATACGCAGTATTTT	CASSLGGGARADTQYF
13	NA	NA	TRBV15	TRBJ1-1	TGTGCCACGACCTACAGGGAATTTTCTGAAGCTTTCTTT	CATTYREFSEAFF
15	NA	TRBD2	TRBV6-6	TRBJ2-1	TGTGCCAGCAGGACGGGACTAGTTCCTTACAATGAGCAGTTCTTC	CASRTGLVPYNEQFF
16	NA	TRBD2	TRBV5-1	TRBJ2-1	TGCGCCAGCAGCCCGCTGGCGGGAGGGCCGAGCAATGAGCAGTTCTTC	CASSPLAGGPSNEQFF
13	NA	NA	TRBV5-1	TRBJ1-6	TGCGCCAGCAGCTCCGGGGAGGGCTCACCCCTCCACTTT	CASSSGEGSPLHF
14	NA	NA	TRBV6-5	TRBJ2-7	TGTGCCAGCAGCCAAAGCGGAGGTACCTACGAGCAGTACTTC	CASSQSGGTYEQYF
12	NA	TRBD1	TRBV30	TRBJ2-5	TGTGCCTGGGGGACAGGGGCGAAGACCCAGTACTTC	CAWGTGAKTQYF
16	once	TRBD1	TRBV9	TRBJ1-6	TGTGCCAGCGGGACCACCCTGGGACAGGGGACGAGCCTCCTCCACTTT	CASGTTLGQGTSLLHF
14	NA	NA	TRBV19	TRBJ1-2	TGTGCCAGTAGTACCGGAGGAGGGAACTATGGCTACACCTTC	CASSTGGGNYGYTF
13	NA	TRBD2	TRBV7-2	TRBJ2-7	TGTGCCAGCAGCCCCGGGACTAGCTACGAGCAGTACTTC	CASSPGTSYEQYF
18	NA	NA	TRBV1	TRBJ2-3	TGCACCAGCAGCCAAGATCTTAAGAGCGGTGACAGCACAGATACGCAGTATTTT	CTSSQDLKSGDSTDTQYF
14	few	NA	TRBV2	TRBJ2-5	TGTGCCAGTCGAAAGCGGGCCCCCGCGGAGACCCAGTACTTC	CASRKRAPAETQYF
13	NA	NA	TRBV25-1	TRBJ2-4	TGTGCCAGCAGCCAGGGGTATGCTCACATTCAGTACTTC	CASSQGYAHIQYF
13	NA	TRBD1	TRBV7-9	TRBJ1-1	TGTGCCAGCAGCACAGGGGAATTCACTGAAGCTTTCTTT	CASSTGEFTEAFF
14	NA	NA	TRBV7-9	TRBJ2-7	TGTGCCAGCACTCGAATCATCAGCTCCTACGAGCAGTACTTC	CASTRIISSYEQYF
17	NA	TRBD2	TRBV3-1/TRBV3-2	TRBJ2-2	TGTGCCAGCAGCCAAGATCGGCTAGCGGGAGGTACCGGGGAGCTGTTTTTT	CASSQDRLAGGTGELFF
15	once	TRBD1	TRBV6-2/TRBV6-3	TRBJ1-5	TGTGCCAGCAGTTCCCAGGGGGCAAGCAATCAGCCCCAGCATTTT	CASSSQGASNQPQHF
15	NA	NA	TRBV14	TRBJ2-6	TGTGCCAGCAGCCAACGACAGACTGGGGCCAACGTCCTGACTTTC	CASSQRQTGANVLTF
13	NA	NA	TRBV7-2	TRBJ2-7	TGTGCCAGCAGCTTGGACTTCCCCTACGAGCAGTACTTC	CASSLDFPYEQYF
13	few	TRBD2	TRBV30	TRBJ2-7	TGTGCCTGGACGGCGGGAGAGTCCTACGAGCAGTACTTC	CAWTAGESYEQYF
14	NA	NA	TRBV7-9	TRBJ1-1	TGTGCCAGCGGGAGGCAGGGCTCGAACACTGAAGCTTTCTTT	CASGRQGSNTEAFF
13	NA	NA	TRBV11-2	TRBJ2-7	TGTGCCAGCAGCCCTATTACCGGGGGCGAGCAGTACTTC	CASSPITGGEQYF
16	NA	TRBD1	TRBV14	TRBJ1-5	TGTGCCAGCAGCGGTCGGACAGGGGCTTTAAATCAGCCCCAGCATTTT	CASSGRTGALNQPQHF
17	NA	TRBD2	TRBV24-1	TRBJ2-3	TGTGCCACCAGTGTCCTTAGGGGAGCGGGAGATGCAGATACGCAGTATTTT	CATSVLRGAGDADTQYF
15	NA	NA	TRBV3-1/TRBV3-2	TRBJ1-6	TGTGCCAGCAGCCAAGCGACAGTGGATAATTCACCCCTCCACTTT	CASSQATVDNSPLHF
16	once	TRBD2	TRBV27	TRBJ2-7	TGTGCCAGCAGCCCAAGGGGGGTAGCGGGAGACTACGAGCAGTACTTC	CASSPRGVAGDYEQYF
11	NA	NA	TRBV6-1	TRBJ2-7	TGTGCCAGCAGTGAACCCCTCGAGCAGTACTTC	CASSEPLEQYF
13	NA	TRBD1	TRBV5-4	TRBJ1-2	TGTGCCAGCAGGGCTGGGACAGTCTATGGCTACACCTTC	CASRAGTVYGYTF
15	NA	NA	TRBV27	TRBJ2-2	TGTGCCAGCAGTTTATCCCAGGGTGGCACCGGGGAGCTGTTTTTT	CASSLSQGGTGELFF
15	NA	TRBD2	TRBV9	TRBJ2-5	TGTGCCAGCAGCGGGGGCCTCGGGAGGTACGAGACCCAGTACTTC	CASSGGLGRYETQYF
13	NA	NA	TRBV19	TRBJ2-5	TGTGCCAGTAGTATATCGGGGCAAGAGACCCAGTACTTC	CASSISGQETQYF
13	NA	NA	TRBV28	TRBJ2-2	TGTGCCACACAGGGAATAAACACCGGGGAGCTGTTTTTT	CATQGINTGELFF
15	NA	TRBD1	TRBV2	TRBJ1-5	TGTGCCAGCAGTGTTGGGACAGGGAGGCATCAGCCCCAGCATTTT	CASSVGTGRHQPQHF
12	once	TRBD1	TRBV2	TRBJ1-4	TGTGCCAGCAGTGGACAGGGGTTAGGGCTGTTTTTT	CASSGQGLGLFF
13	once	NA	TRBV30	TRBJ2-2	TGTGCCTGGTTCCGATGGGAGCTGGGGGAGCTGTTTTTT	CAWFRWELGELFF
17	NA	NA	TRBV3-1/TRBV3-2	TRBJ1-1	TGTGCCAGCAGCCAAGGTCAACGGGGTGGGGGCGGCACTGAAGCTTTCTTT	CASSQGQRGGGGTEAFF
15	NA	TRBD1	TRBV3-1/TRBV3-2	TRBJ1-6	TGTGCCAGCAGCCCTGAAGCCAGGGGGAGGTCACCCCTCCACTTT	CASSPEARGRSPLHF